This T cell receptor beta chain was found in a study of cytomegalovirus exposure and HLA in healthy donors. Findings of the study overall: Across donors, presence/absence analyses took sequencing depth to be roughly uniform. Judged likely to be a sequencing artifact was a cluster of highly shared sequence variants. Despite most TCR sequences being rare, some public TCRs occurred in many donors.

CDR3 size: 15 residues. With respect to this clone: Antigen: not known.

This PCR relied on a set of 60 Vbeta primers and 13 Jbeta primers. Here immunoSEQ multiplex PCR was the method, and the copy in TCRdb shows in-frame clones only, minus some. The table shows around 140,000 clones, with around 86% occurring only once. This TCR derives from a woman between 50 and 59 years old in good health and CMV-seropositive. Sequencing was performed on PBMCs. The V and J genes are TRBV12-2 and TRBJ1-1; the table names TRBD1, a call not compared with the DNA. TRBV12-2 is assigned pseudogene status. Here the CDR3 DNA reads TGTGCAAGTCGCGTACCGGGACAGGGCGACACTGAAGCTTTCTTT. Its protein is CASRVPGQGDTEAFF.